This T cell receptor beta chain comes out of a study of cytomegalovirus exposure and HLA in healthy donors. General observations from the study: According to a later analysis, most TCR beta chains associated with CMV appeared HLA-restricted.

Deletions cut 2 bases from V and 3 bases from J, with 11 bases between. Per the germline V gene, CDR1 is MNHNY and CDR2 is SVGAGI (reference sequence). The CDR3 has 15 amino acids. The primer mix had 60 Vbeta and 13 Jbeta primers. Some clones are missing from TCRdb's copy, which holds only in-frame ones; the method was immunoSEQ multiplex PCR. The table includes 85,000 to 130,000 clones, about three quarters detected once. In the case of this clone: Antigen specificity is unknown.

The TCR was taken from a woman between 50 and 59 years old in good health and CMV-seropositive. V usage is TRBV6-6 and J usage is TRBJ1-3; tentatively, D is TRBD1 (6 bases). Sequencing used PBMCs. The CDR3 sequence: CASSYGGGGGNTIYF. For the CDR3, the DNA is TGTGCCAGCAGTTACGGGGGGGGCGGTGGAAACACCATATATTTT.